These 9 T cell receptor beta chains were sequenced from one sample in a study of T cell responses to AZD1222 COVID-19 vaccine (dated by TCRdb to 2020 to 2023). What the time point label conveys for this sample: about 28 days (+/-7) after the second vaccine dose. Receptor amplification or capture employed the immunoSEQ multiplex PCR assay. TCRdb mirrors the immuneACCESS table, restricted to in-frame sequences. Some clones are absent from its copies; in checked studies, under half trace to an unresolved V gene, and the reason for the others is unknown. The sample table lists some 86,000 clones, around nine tenths of them with a count of one. About 7% of the sample belongs to the ten largest clones. The sequenced sample was peripheral blood, obtained 28 days after the second AZD1222 dose. Source of these receptors: an adult who received the AZD1222 COVID-19 vaccine.

V is TRBV29-1 and J is TRBJ1-2; D is undetermined. Trimming stripped 4 bases from V and 4 bases from J, with 10 bases between. This CDR3 comprises 12 residues. The germline V gene has CDR1 SQVTM and CDR2 ANQGSEA. In nucleotides, the CDR3 is TGCAGCGTTGTGGTCGGCTCCTATGGCTACACCTTC. Protein sequence: CSVVVGSYGYTF.

V is TRBV7-9 and J is TRBJ2-3; D might be TRBD2 (5 bases). The CDR3 spans 16 residues. CDR1 and CDR2 (germline): SEHNR, FQNEAQ (reference sequence). V dropped 4 bases and J dropped 0 bases, with 14 bases sitting between them. The CDR3 here is CASSSLDWSSTDTQYF. CDR3 nucleotides: TGTGCCAGCAGCTCCTTGGACTGGTCTAGCACAGATACGCAGTATTTT.

This clone was found a few times. The chain carries TRBV5-1 and TRBJ2-2; D is unclear. Trimming shortened V by 2 bases and J by 6 bases, and 8 bases separated the two germline ends. This CDR3 is 13 amino acids long. Germline CDR1 SGHRS, CDR2 YFSETQ. The CDR3 DNA reads as TGCGCCAGCAGCTTCGTTCTGGCCGGGGAGCTGTTTTTT. Translating it yields CASSFVLAGELFF. Complete variable domain (other parts from reference TRBV5-1 and TRBJ2-2): KAGVTQTPRYLIKTRGQQVTLSCSPISGHRSVSWYQQTPGQGLQFLFEYFSETQRNKGNFPGRFSGRQFSNSRSEMNVSTLELGDSALYLCASSFVLAGELFFGEGSRLTVL.

The chain employs TRBV4-2 and TRBJ1-1, with 10 bases identical to TRBD1. The CDR3 extends over 15 amino acids. Per germline, CDR1 LGHNA and CDR2 YNFKEQ. V dropped 1 base and J dropped 8; count of bases not matched to a gene: 7. The CDR3 nucleotides read TGTGCCAGCAGCCAAGTGGGGACAGGGGATGGAGAAGCTTTCTTT. It specifies CASSQVGTGDGEAFF.

The chain carries TRBV9 and TRBJ2-5; TRBD2 matches at 12 bases. Per germline, CDR1 SGDLS and CDR2 YYNGEE. With 3 bases clipped from V and 4 bases from J, the junction kept 7 bases outside the gene matches. This CDR3 spans 16 amino acids. The CDR3 DNA follows: TGTGCCAGCAGCGCTCTAGCGGGAGGGTCGAGAGAGACCCAGTACTTC. Translation: CASSALAGGSRETQYF.

The chain uses TRBV29-1 and TRBJ2-6; no firm D call. The CDR3 extends over 12 amino acids. The V and J ends lost 5 bases and 4 bases respectively, with 6 bases between them. The V gene's germline CDR1 is SQVTM and CDR2 ANQGSEA. In nucleotides, the CDR3 is TGCAGCGTTCTAACCGGGGCCAACGTCCTGACTTTC. It yields the protein CSVLTGANVLTF.

The chain joins TRBV9 to TRBJ2-3; TRBD2 matches 14 bases. The CDR3 totals 17 residues. Germline V gene lookup returns CDR1 SGDLS and CDR2 YYNGEE. V dropped 4 bases and J dropped 3; count of bases not matched to a gene: 7. This CDR3 reads CASSLGLAGDDTDTQYF. The CDR3 DNA follows: TGTGCCAGCAGCCTGGGACTAGCGGGAGACGATACAGATACGCAGTATTTT.

This sequence joins TRBV25-1 and TRBJ2-1, with 10 bases that match TRBD1. CDR1 is MGHDK and CDR2 is SYGVNS in the germline V gene. V lost 5 bases and J lost 9; bases outside the gene matches: 13. CDR3 length: 16 residues. The CDR3 sequence is CASSTYRDRGIGEQFF. CDR3 bases: TGTGCCAGCAGTACCTACCGGGACAGGGGTATTGGTGAGCAGTTCTTC.

CDR3 sequence: CASSRGGAVDEQFF. The CDR3 DNA is TGTGCCAGCAGCCGAGGAGGGGCCGTGGATGAGCAGTTCTTC. The V and J genes are TRBV6-5 and TRBJ2-1, with D perhaps TRBD2 (6 bases). Trimming shortened V by 6 bases and J by 8 bases, and 17 bases separated the two germline ends. The germline CDR1 and CDR2 sequences are MNHEY and SVGAGI. This CDR3 contains 14 residues.